Sequencing of this TCR beta chain was carried out in a study of OX40 agonist ivuxolimab in advanced cancers. Study outcomes and limitations: Relatively little clonal expansion, among the lowest observed, appeared in partial responders at 0.1-3.0 mg/kg. Clonal expansion by week 6 occurred in CD4+ and CD8+ blood T cells (at 0.1 to 3.0 mg/kg). Mean expanded clone counts were higher in CD8+ than CD4+ T cells.

The CDR3 runs to 15 residues. Germline CDR1 is MGHRA and CDR2 is YSYEKL. The germline V and J ends were trimmed by 0 bases and 0 bases, with 6 bases remaining between them. Autoimmune disease history or systemic immunosuppression meant exclusion. The assay was immunoSEQ multiplex PCR, and TCRdb's table has in-frame clones only and misses some. Of fewer than 30,000 clones in the sample, about 87% were seen once. Notes on this clone: Its matching antigen is unknown.

The TCR comes from an adult with an advanced solid tumor such as melanoma, head and neck, liver or kidney cancer. The specimen was CD4+ or CD8+ T cells sorted from blood, collected in a trial of the OX40 agonist ivuxolimab. The rearrangement joins TRBV4-1 to TRBJ1-3; D is ambiguous. CDR3 region: CASSQDRSSGNTIYF. In DNA form, the CDR3 reads TGCGCCAGCAGCCAAGACAGGAGCTCTGGAAACACCATATATTTT.